A single T cell receptor (beta chain) is shown here with its context. From germline, CDR1 is MGHRA and CDR2 YSYEKL. The length of the CDR3 is 18 residues. The V gene lost 0 bases and the J gene lost 5 bases, with 19 bases spanning the gap. The assay was immunoSEQ multiplex PCR, and TCRdb's table has in-frame clones only and misses some. The table lists 95,000 to 100,000 clones, approximately 84% of them singletons. This sample stems from a study of blood T cell repertoires in COVID-19. J is TRBJ2-2 and V is TRBV4-1, with D perhaps TRBD1 (6 bases). The source is a human donor in a cohort sampled during active COVID-19. The sample comprised peripheral blood. The CDR3 is CASSQERGRLGTTGELFF. CDR3 DNA: TGCGCCAGCAGCCAAGAGAGAGGCCGGCTAGGGACAACCGGGGAGCTGTTTTTT.